The clone carrying this T cell receptor (beta chain) appeared many times. The antigen is not known. Per the germline V gene, CDR1 is MNHNS and CDR2 is SASEGT. Germline trimming cut 0 bases from V and 2 bases from J; bases unmatched to any gene: 7. The CDR3 runs 16 residues. A second 7 to 11 cycle PCR used barcoded and J-beta primers. Every cDNA was tagged by a template-switch adaptor with 12 random nucleotides. TCRdb processed the 5' RACE reads anew with MiXCR; each CDR3 protein has one entry. Among approximately 700,000 distinct CDR3 sequences listed, roughly 32% were seen once. This entry comes from a study of blood T cells in healthy people across ages. Study-level results: There was no known CMV status for donors, so expanded clonotype changes were possibly confounded. Both naive CD4+ cell counts and diversity were greater in long-lived donors than in aged donors.

Sequenced: blood. This receptor was obtained from a woman of 80 years or more in good health. The chain links TRBV6-1 to TRBJ2-7, with 7 bases aligning to TRBD2. The CDR3 nucleotides read TGTGCCAGCAGTGAAGCGCGGGGACGGGAGGCCTACGAGCAGTACTTC. It specifies CASSEARGREAYEQYF.